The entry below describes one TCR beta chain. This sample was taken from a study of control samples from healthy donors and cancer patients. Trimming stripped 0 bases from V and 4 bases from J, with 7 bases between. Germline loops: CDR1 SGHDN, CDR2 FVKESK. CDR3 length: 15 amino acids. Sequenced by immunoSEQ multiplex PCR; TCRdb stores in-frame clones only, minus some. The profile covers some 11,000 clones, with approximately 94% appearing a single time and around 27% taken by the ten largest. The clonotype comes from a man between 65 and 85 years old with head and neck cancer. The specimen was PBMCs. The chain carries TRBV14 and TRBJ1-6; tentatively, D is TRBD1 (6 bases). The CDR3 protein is CASSQDQGYNSPLHF. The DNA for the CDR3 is TGTGCCAGCAGCCAAGATCAGGGGTATAATTCACCCCTCCACTTT.